One T cell receptor (beta chain) is described in this entry. This record comes from a study of blood T cell repertoires in COVID-19. Original processing notes: Reference gene primer amplification gave estimated nucleated cell counts. The protocol was immunoSEQ multiplex PCR, while the TCRdb copy is restricted to in-frame clones and leaves out a portion. V, J and clone size reflect that table, while D and trimming were determined from the DNA. The table has 270,000 or so clones, about four fifths seen once; the top ten hold around a tenth. Germline CDR1 SGHRS, CDR2 YFSETQ. This CDR3 has 16 residues. After removal of 1 base from V and 7 bases from J, the junction contained 6 bases not matched to a gene.

This receptor was identified in a woman aged 50 to 65 who had recovered from COVID-19. Sequenced: peripheral blood. This sequence joins TRBV5-1 and TRBJ1-6, with TRBD1 matching 9 bases. The CDR3 protein is CASSLPGTGLNSPLHF. The CDR3 coding sequence is TGCGCCAGCAGCTTGCCCGGGACAGGGTTAAATTCACCCCTCCACTTT.